These 27 T cell receptor beta chains share one sample of origin, sequenced in a study of cytomegalovirus exposure and HLA in healthy donors. The PCR used 60 Vbeta and 13 Jbeta primers. Profiled with immunoSEQ multiplex PCR; TCRdb holds only in-frame clones, not every one. Among 200,000 or so clones, over 75% were seen once, and the ten largest hold roughly 2%. Sequenced material: PBMCs. The receptor set was obtained from a man between 18 and 35 years old in good health and CMV-seronegative.

This rearrangement joins TRBV6-5 to TRBJ2-5; maybe TRBD2 (5 bases). The assigned J gene may be wrong: the sequence end matches TRBJ2-7 better. The CDR3 length is 15 residues. CDR1 is MNHEY and CDR2 is SVGAGI in the germline V gene. For the CDR3, the DNA is TGTGCCAGCAAACTCCATAGCGACCCCTCCTACGAGCAGTACTTC. It is translated as CASKLHSDPSYEQYF.

This clone was found a few times. The rearrangement links TRBV10-1 to TRBJ1-1; 10 positions match TRBD1. The CDR3 is 15 residues long. CDR1 is WNHNN and CDR2 is SYGVQD in the germline V gene (reference sequence). V shed 7 bases, J shed 1 base, and the junction held 6 bases outside the gene matches. The CDR3 spells CASIDRGRPNTEAFF. CDR3 coding DNA: TGCGCCAGCATTGACAGGGGGCGACCGAACACTGAAGCTTTCTTT.

This clone was counted between two and nine times. The chain has TRBV7-8 and TRBJ2-5; maybe TRBD1 (5 bases). The DNA matches TRBJ2-7 better at its end, which makes the J call doubtful. Per the germline V gene, CDR1 is SGHVS and CDR2 is FQNEAQ. CDR3 length: 14 amino acids. The CDR3: CASSRSQASYEQYF. The CDR3 nucleotides read TGTGCCAGCAGTCGCTCACAGGCCTCCTACGAGCAGTACTTC.

V is TRBV7-9 and J is TRBJ2-1; D is unclear. The V gene lost 5 bases and the J gene lost 2 bases, with 19 bases spanning the gap. The germline V gene encodes CDR1 SEHNR and CDR2 FQNEAQ (reference sequence). The CDR3 consists of 17 residues. The CDR3 DNA is TGTGCCAGCAGCCAATCCTTAGGCAGGTCGGCCTACAATGAGCAGTTCTTC. It encodes CASSQSLGRSAYNEQFF.

The chain is built from TRBV5-8 and TRBJ2-2; possibly TRBD1 for D (5 bases). This CDR3 spans 15 amino acids. With 4 bases removed from V and 15 bases from J, the gap between germline ends came to 25 bases. Per the germline V gene, CDR1 is SGHTS and CDR2 is YDEGEE. CDR3 nucleotides: TGTGCCAGCAGCCCTCCAAGGACACCCCCCCTTAAGGTGTTTTTT. Its translation: CASSPPRTPPLKVFF.

The V call is TRBV6-1, the J call TRBJ2-7; TRBD1 agrees at 7 bases. Trimming cost V 1 base and J 5 bases; bases outside gene matches: 2. There are 13 residues in the CDR3. From germline, CDR1 is MNHNS and CDR2 SASEGT. The CDR3: CASSEDRGNEQYF. As DNA, the CDR3 is TGTGCCAGCAGTGAAGACAGGGGCAACGAGCAGTACTTC.

The chain uses TRBV19 and TRBJ2-1, with 7 bases lining up with TRBD1. V trimming: 7 bases; J trimming: 6 bases; junction bases outside the gene matches: 12. CDR1 and CDR2 from the germline V gene are LNHDA and SQIVND (reference sequence). The CDR3 runs to 15 residues. The CDR3 protein is CASTPPGQILNEQFF. The CDR3 nucleotides read TGTGCCAGTACCCCACCGGGACAGATTCTCAATGAGCAGTTCTTC.

The V and J genes are TRBV11-3 and TRBJ2-3, with TRBD1 identical over 8 bases. This CDR3 is 16 amino acids long. J gave up 3 bases and V 4 bases, and 9 bases lay outside the gene matches. Germline CDR1 reads SGHNT; CDR2 reads YENEEA. CDR3 in amino acids: CASSYIHGQGTDTQYF. DNA of the CDR3: TGTGCCAGCAGCTACATACACGGACAGGGTACAGATACGCAGTATTTT.

This rearrangement joins TRBV27 to TRBJ1-2; a weak D match, TRBD1 (5 bases). The ends were cut back, 2 bases at V and 8 bases at J, with 9 bases in the middle. Germline V gene sequence: CDR1 MNHEY, CDR2 SMNVEV (reference sequence). There are 12 residues in the CDR3. The CDR3 region has the DNA TGTGCCAGCAGTTTAGGGGGGAACGGCTACACCTTC. Protein product: CASSLGGNGYTF.

The chain joins TRBV5-6 to TRBJ2-5; perhaps TRBD1 as D (6 bases). Germline assignment: CDR1 SGHDT and CDR2 YYEEEE. The CDR3 length is 13 residues. V gave up 4 bases and J gave up 6 bases, with 13 bases separating them. As DNA, the CDR3 is TGTGCCAGCAGCCTTGGACAGCTACAGACCCAGTACTTC. Encoded protein: CASSLGQLQTQYF.

This rearrangement joins TRBV5-8 to TRBJ1-1; 9 bases align to TRBD1. The CDR3 has 16 amino acids. The V gene's germline CDR1 is SGHTS and CDR2 YDEGEE. V shed 4 bases and J 1 base; nucleotides not matched to a gene: 8. The CDR3 nucleotides are TGTGCCAGCAGCCCTGAGGGGGACAGGGCGAACACTGAAGCTTTCTTT. This codes for CASSPEGDRANTEAFF.

A single count supports this clone. The V call is TRBV4-3, the J call TRBJ2-7, with D perhaps matching TRBD2 (6 bases). Trimming removed 4 bases at V and 2 bases at J, with 15 bases between. The CDR3 is 15 amino acids. From germline, CDR1 is LGHNA and CDR2 YSLEER. The CDR3 region is CASSPRAGLTYEQYF. The CDR3 nucleotides are TGCGCCAGCAGCCCTCGGGCGGGGCTAACCTACGAGCAGTACTTC.

This clone was found a few times. This chain joins TRBV6-5 and TRBJ1-5; D is undetermined. Per germline, CDR1 MNHEY and CDR2 SVGAGI. The CDR3 extends over 12 amino acids. Trimming pared 8 bases from V and 4 bases from J, leaving 9 bases between. The CDR3 here is CASGGRNQPQHF. In nucleotides, the CDR3 is TGTGCCAGCGGAGGGAGGAATCAGCCCCAGCATTTT.

This chain links TRBV2 with TRBJ1-5, with a possible D match to TRBD1 (5 bases). V dropped 6 bases and J dropped 5 bases, with 17 bases sitting between them. From germline, CDR1 is SNHLY and CDR2 FYNNEI. The CDR3 is 15 residues long. CDR3 sequence reads: CASSPGSGEHQPQHF. The CDR3, as DNA: TGTGCCAGCAGCCCGGGATCGGGGGAACATCAGCCCCAGCATTTT.

This clone was detected only a few times. V is TRBV4-3 and J is TRBJ1-2; possible D gene TRBD1, 5 bases. The CDR3 length is 14 residues. Germline loops: CDR1 LGHNA, CDR2 YSLEER. Between the trimmed V and J ends, which lost 0 bases and 5 bases, there was a span of 10 bases. The CDR3 sequence: CASSQELGPYGYTF. CDR3 bases: TGCGCCAGCAGCCAAGAATTGGGGCCTTATGGCTACACCTTC.

This chain uses TRBV25-1 with TRBJ2-2; unclear D gene. CDR1 is MGHDK and CDR2 is SYGVNS in the germline V gene. V was trimmed by 6 bases and J by 2 bases, leaving 10 bases between them. The CDR3 spans 14 residues. CDR3 nucleotide sequence: TGTGCCAGCAGCGCTCACAGTAACACCGGGGAGCTGTTTTTT. Amino acid sequence: CASSAHSNTGELFF. Drawing the rest from reference TRBV25-1 and TRBJ2-2, the complete variable domain is EADIYQTPRYLVIGTGKKITLECSQTMGHDKMYWYQQDPGMELHLIHYSYGVNSTEKGDLSSESTVSRIRTEHFPLTLESARPSHTSQYLCASSAHSNTGELFFGEGSRLTVL.

V is TRBV27 and J is TRBJ2-1; 7 bases map to TRBD1. With V trimmed by 7 bases and J by 1 base, 4 bases remained unmatched. CDR3 size: 14 residues. Germline values: CDR1 MNHEY, CDR2 SMNVEV (reference sequence). CDR3 bases: TGTGCCAGCATGGGACAGCCTTCCTACAATGAGCAGTTCTTC. Translation: CASMGQPSYNEQFF.

The chain links TRBV7-3 to TRBJ1-1; no clear D. Trimming took off 2 bases at V and 1 base at J, with 11 bases between the two ends. Germline lookup yields CDR1 SGHTA and CDR2 FQGTGA. The CDR3 has 15 residues. In DNA, the CDR3 is TGTGCCAGCAGCTTATCGGGGTTAAAGAACACTGAAGCTTTCTTT. This codes for CASSLSGLKNTEAFF.

J is TRBJ2-3 and V is TRBV13, with TRBD1 matching over 8 bases. The V and J ends lost 5 bases and 0 bases, in that order; junction bases with no gene match: 4. Germline loops: CDR1 PRHDT, CDR2 FYEKMQ (reference sequence). CDR3 length equals 15 residues. The CDR3 DNA follows: TGTGCCAGCAGCCCGTACAGGGGGAGCACAGATACGCAGTATTTT. Translated, it gives CASSPYRGSTDTQYF.

This rearrangement joins TRBV7-6 to TRBJ2-7; D is unclear. The CDR3 is 15 amino acids. V lost 1 base and J 0 bases, leaving 10 bases between the germline ends. Looked up from germline, CDR1 is SGHVS and CDR2 is FNYEAQ. The CDR3 sequence is CASSLEAAFSYEQYF. CDR3 in DNA: TGTGCCAGCAGCTTAGAGGCAGCGTTCTCCTACGAGCAGTACTTC. The variable domain in full, with the rest retrieved from reference TRBV7-6 and TRBJ2-7, is GAGVSQSPRYKVTKRGQDVALRCDPISGHVSLYWYRQALGQGPEFLTYFNYEAQQDKSGLPNDRFSAERPEGSISTLTIQRTEQRDSAMYRCASSLEAAFSYEQYFGPGTRLTVT.

The V and J genes are TRBV25-1 and TRBJ2-3; TRBD2 might be the D (6 bases). The CDR3 totals 12 residues. V dropped 6 bases and J dropped 3 bases, with 7 bases sitting between them. Germline V CDR1 and CDR2: MGHDK, SYGVNS. The CDR3 protein is CASSGRTDTQYF. Written as DNA, the CDR3 is TGTGCCAGCAGCGGGAGAACAGATACGCAGTATTTT.

This chain connects TRBV2 to TRBJ2-3, with TRBD2 matching 12 bases. Germline V lookup: CDR1 SNHLY, CDR2 FYNNEI. Trimming at V came to 5 bases and at J to 3 bases, leaving 12 bases not matched to a gene. The CDR3 has 18 amino acids. CDR3 DNA: TGTGCCAGCAGTCGGCCGAGAGAGACTAGCGGGGGTACAGATACGCAGTATTTT. Protein product: CASSRPRETSGGTDTQYF. The variable domain in full, with the rest retrieved from reference TRBV2 and TRBJ2-3, is EPEVTQTPSHQVTQMGQEVILRCVPISNHLYFYWYRQILGQKVEFLVSFYNNEISEKSEIFDDQFSVERPDGSNFTLKIRSTKLEDSAMYFCASSRPRETSGGTDTQYFGPGTRLTVL.

The rearrangement links TRBV9 to TRBJ1-4, with TRBD1 matching over 7 bases. Germline V CDR1 and CDR2: SGDLS, YYNGEE. The CDR3 runs 12 residues. V was clipped by 2 bases and J by 10 bases; unmatched bases: 2. CDR3 amino acids: CASSVNRGKLFF. DNA for the CDR3: TGTGCCAGCAGCGTGAACAGGGGAAAACTGTTTTTT. Filled out from reference TRBV9 and TRBJ1-4, the complete variable domain reads DSGVTQTPKHLITATGQRVTLRCSPRSGDLSVYWYQQSLDQGLQFLIQYYNGEERAKGNILERFSAQQFPDLHSELNLSSLELGDSALYFCASSVNRGKLFFGSGTQLSVL.

The V and J genes are TRBV6-5 and TRBJ2-7, with TRBD2 as a possible D gene (5 bases). Germline CDR1 reads MNHEY; CDR2 reads SVGAGI. V lost 2 bases and J lost 7, with 21 bases in between. The CDR3 is made up of 16 amino acids. Here the CDR3 DNA reads TGTGCCAGCAGTTACACCATGACTAACCCTGGCTGGGAGCAGTACTTC. The encoded protein is CASSYTMTNPGWEQYF.

The CDR3 is CASSVGGTGYEQYF. The CDR3 bases are TGTGCCAGCAGCGTAGGAGGGACAGGCTACGAGCAGTACTTC. The J gene is TRBJ2-7, the V gene TRBV9; 8 bases fit TRBD1. Germline V gene data show CDR1 as SGDLS and CDR2 as YYNGEE. CDR3 length: 14 amino acids. The V gene end was trimmed by 0 bases and the J gene end by 3 bases; junction bases not matched to a gene: 2.

The chain has TRBV6-1 and TRBJ2-4, with TRBD1 matching over 9 bases. V gave up 7 bases and J gave up 9 bases; unmatched junction bases: 4. CDR3 size: 12 residues. Germline V gene lookup returns CDR1 MNHNS and CDR2 SASEGT. CDR3 region: CASTTGGGIQYF. The CDR3 DNA follows: TGTGCCAGCACCACAGGGGGCGGCATTCAGTACTTC.

This chain uses TRBV4-2 with TRBJ1-1, with unresolved D. The germline gives CDR1 LGHNA, CDR2 YNFKEQ. The V end was cut by 1 base, the J end by 7 bases, with 13 bases between. The CDR3 consists of 14 residues. The CDR3: CASSQGSEGDEAFF. The DNA of the CDR3 is TGTGCCAGCAGCCAAGGCTCGGAGGGAGATGAAGCTTTCTTT.